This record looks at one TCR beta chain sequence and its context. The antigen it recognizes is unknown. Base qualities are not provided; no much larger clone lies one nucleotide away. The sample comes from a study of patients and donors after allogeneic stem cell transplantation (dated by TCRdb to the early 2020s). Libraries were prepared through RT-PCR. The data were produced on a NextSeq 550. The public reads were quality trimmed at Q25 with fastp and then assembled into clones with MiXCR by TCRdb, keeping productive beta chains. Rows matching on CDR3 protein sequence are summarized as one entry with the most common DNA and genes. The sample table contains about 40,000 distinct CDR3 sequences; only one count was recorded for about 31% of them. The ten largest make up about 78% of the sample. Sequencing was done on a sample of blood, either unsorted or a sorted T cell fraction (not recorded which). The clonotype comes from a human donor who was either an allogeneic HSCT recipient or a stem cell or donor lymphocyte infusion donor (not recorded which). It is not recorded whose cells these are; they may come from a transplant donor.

The CDR3 region reads CASSLLFGADTQYF. Here is the DNA: TGTGCCAGCAGCTTGCTTTTCGGCGCAGATACGCAGTATTTT. Recombination joined TRBV5-6 with TRBJ2-3, with no reliable assignment of the D segment. Reading from cysteine to phenylalanine, the CDR3 counts 14 amino acids. Kept here is only the CDR3 DNA, which spans 42 bases and is read in frame from base 1. Trimming takes 1 base from V and 4 bases from J, and the germline ends sit 10 bases apart. The germline V gene yields SGHDT for CDR1 and YYEEEE for CDR2. The reference TRBV5-6 and TRBJ2-3 proteins fill in what lies around the CDR3, so the full variable domain reads DAGVTQSPTHLIKTRGQQVTLRCSPKSGHDTVSWYQQALGQGPQFIFQYYEEEERQRGNFPDRFSGHQFPNYSSELNVNALLLGDSALYLCASSLLFGADTQYFGPGTRLTVL.